The sequence of this TCR beta chain was determined in a study of CDR3 diversity in severe acne. V lost 6 bases and J lost 3; bases outside the gene matches: 6. This CDR3 has 13 amino acids. Looked up from germline, CDR1 is SQVTM and CDR2 is ANQGSEA. TCRdb independently ran MiXCR on the PCR reads; one entry per CDR3 protein. This sample has around 100,000 distinct CDR3 sequences, with around 56% found just once. This chain connects TRBV29-1 to TRBJ2-7, with 9 bases matching TRBD1. The sequence derives from a male donor with acne. Sequenced: blood. Here the CDR3 DNA reads TGCAGCGTGGCGACAGGGGGAGTCTACGAGCAGTACTTC. Translating gives CSVATGGVYEQYF.